Presented here are 10 T cell receptor beta chains from one specimen sequenced in a study of cytomegalovirus exposure and HLA in healthy donors. Sequencing used immunoSEQ multiplex PCR; TCRdb keeps in-frame clones, though not all of them. The sample lists over 200,000 clones, roughly 80% occurring once. The sequenced sample was PBMCs. These receptors were obtained from a woman aged 18-35 years in good health and CMV-seronegative.

The chain employs TRBV6-5 and TRBJ2-2; D not certain. Germline V gene lookup returns CDR1 MNHEY and CDR2 SVGAGI. CDR3 length equals 12 residues. V dropped 6 bases and J dropped 4 bases, with 6 bases sitting between them. The CDR3 DNA reads as TGTGCCAGCAGGCAGAGCACCGGGGAGCTGTTTTTT. Translated, it gives CASRQSTGELFF.

The chain joins TRBV5-1 to TRBJ2-3; D might be TRBD2 (5 bases). Per the germline V gene, CDR1 is SGHRS and CDR2 is YFSETQ. CDR3 size: 13 residues. V was pared by 0 bases and J by 7 bases, with 9 bases between. The CDR3 loop is CASSLEPGNTQYF. Here the CDR3 DNA reads TGCGCCAGCAGCTTGGAGCCGGGGAATACGCAGTATTTT.

The chain links TRBV25-1 to TRBJ2-1; tentatively, D is TRBD2 (6 bases). The CDR3 runs 15 residues. V was trimmed by 2 bases and J by 0 bases, leaving 8 bases between them. Germline CDR1 MGHDK, CDR2 SYGVNS. The CDR3 sequence is CASSEPGSSYNEQFF. Here the CDR3 DNA reads TGTGCCAGCAGTGAACCCGGGAGCTCCTACAATGAGCAGTTCTTC.

The chain recombines TRBV7-7 with TRBJ1-3; D call uncertain. Looked up from germline, CDR1 is SSHAT and CDR2 is FNYEAQ (reference sequence). Trimming stripped 3 bases from V and 4 bases from J, with 10 bases between. The CDR3 is made up of 14 amino acids. In nucleotides, the CDR3 is TGTGCCAGCAGCTTGACGACGGTCGGAAACACCATATATTTT. Protein product: CASSLTTVGNTIYF.

The rearrangement uses TRBV18 and TRBJ1-4; 8 nucleotides match TRBD1. The CDR3 totals 15 residues. Trimming took 3 bases from V and 2 from J; bases not matched to a gene: 2. CDR1 is KGHSH, CDR2 LQKENI, per germline. CDR3 amino acids: CASSPRTGTNEKLFF. The CDR3 nucleotides are TGTGCCAGCTCACCGAGGACAGGGACTAATGAAAAACTGTTTTTT.

The V call is TRBV7-3, the J call TRBJ2-1, with D tentatively TRBD2 (7 bases). The CDR3 length is 16 residues. Between the trimmed V and J ends, which lost 1 base and 4 bases, there was a span of 14 bases. Germline CDR1 and CDR2: SGHTA and FQGTGA. CDR3 bases: TGTGCCAGCAGCTTAAGCCGGGGGGCAACTTACAATGAGCAGTTCTTC. This codes for CASSLSRGATYNEQFF.

The V and J genes are TRBV5-1 and TRBJ1-1, with 8 bases fitting TRBD1. The CDR3 runs 16 residues. Germline loops: CDR1 SGHRS, CDR2 YFSETQ. J was trimmed by 4 bases and V by 0 bases; bases with no gene match: 8. The CDR3 bases are TGCGCCAGCAGCTTGGACAGGGGGTACGGGAGCACTGAAGCTTTCTTT. Residues: CASSLDRGYGSTEAFF.

The chain has TRBV25-1 and TRBJ1-1; D not certain. Trimming pared 2 bases from V and 10 bases from J, leaving 11 bases between. The germline V gene encodes CDR1 MGHDK and CDR2 SYGVNS. The CDR3 extends over 12 amino acids. The CDR3 spells CASSEIRGGAFF. The CDR3 region has the DNA TGTGCCAGCAGTGAAATACGAGGAGGAGCTTTCTTT. Full variable domain (remainder filled in from reference TRBV25-1 and TRBJ1-1): EADIYQTPRYLVIGTGKKITLECSQTMGHDKMYWYQQDPGMELHLIHYSYGVNSTEKGDLSSESTVSRIRTEHFPLTLESARPSHTSQYLCASSEIRGGAFFGQGTRLTVV.

The gene calls are TRBV6-1 and TRBJ2-7, with D unclear. The CDR3 runs to 12 residues. Trimming stripped 7 bases from V and 2 bases from J, with 9 bases between. Germline V gene data show CDR1 as MNHNS and CDR2 as SASEGT. CDR3 DNA sequence: TGTGCCAGCAACGGGCGGACCTACGAGCAGTACTTC. It translates to CASNGRTYEQYF.

The genes are TRBV5-1 and TRBJ2-5; possibly TRBD1 for D (6 bases). Germline-derived CDR1 and CDR2 are SGHRS and YFSETQ. The ends were cut back, 1 base at V and 5 bases at J, with 12 bases in the middle. The CDR3 is made up of 14 amino acids. CDR3 DNA: TGCGCCAGCAGCTTGACCGGGACAACCGAGACCCAGTACTTC. Its translation: CASSLTGTTETQYF.